This T cell receptor (beta chain) comes out of a study of blood T cell repertoires in COVID-19. Looking at the study overall: COVID-19 samples from acute and convalescent phases originated in the United States, Italy and Spain. PBMCs, B-cell-depleted T cells, or T cells were the source of the cDNA or gDNA that made up the material.

As originally analysed: For nucleated cells, counts were estimated from reference gene primer amplification. Produced via immunoSEQ multiplex PCR; TCRdb's table is partial and in-frame only. V and J calls and clone size are as listed in that table; D and trimming were resolved from the DNA. The sample has roughly 330,000 clones, roughly 90% seen once. V lost 7 bases to trimming and J lost 3 bases; unmatched junction nucleotides: 0. This CDR3 contains 11 residues. CDR1 and CDR2 from the germline V gene are SNHLY and FYNNEI. This TCR derives from a woman aged 50 to 60 with active or convalescent COVID-19. Sequencing was performed on peripheral blood. The chain employs TRBV2 and TRBJ2-7; 7 bases fit TRBD2. The CDR3 loop reads CASTGGYEQYF. CDR3 DNA: TGTGCCAGCACGGGGGGCTACGAGCAGTACTTC.